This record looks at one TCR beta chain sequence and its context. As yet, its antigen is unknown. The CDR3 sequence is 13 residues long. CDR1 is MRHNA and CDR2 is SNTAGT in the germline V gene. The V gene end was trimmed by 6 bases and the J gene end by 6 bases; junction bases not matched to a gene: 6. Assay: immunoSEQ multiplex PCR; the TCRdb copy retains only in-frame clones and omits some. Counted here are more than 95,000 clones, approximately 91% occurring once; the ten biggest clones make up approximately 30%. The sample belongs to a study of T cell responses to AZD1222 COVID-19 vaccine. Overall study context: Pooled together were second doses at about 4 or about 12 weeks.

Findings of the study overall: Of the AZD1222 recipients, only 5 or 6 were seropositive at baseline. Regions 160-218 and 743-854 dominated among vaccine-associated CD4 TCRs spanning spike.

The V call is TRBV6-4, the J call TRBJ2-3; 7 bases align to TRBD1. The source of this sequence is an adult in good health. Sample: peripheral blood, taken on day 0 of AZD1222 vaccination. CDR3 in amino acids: CASRRDSFDTQYF. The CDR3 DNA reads TGTGCCAGCAGAAGGGACAGTTTCGATACGCAGTATTTT.